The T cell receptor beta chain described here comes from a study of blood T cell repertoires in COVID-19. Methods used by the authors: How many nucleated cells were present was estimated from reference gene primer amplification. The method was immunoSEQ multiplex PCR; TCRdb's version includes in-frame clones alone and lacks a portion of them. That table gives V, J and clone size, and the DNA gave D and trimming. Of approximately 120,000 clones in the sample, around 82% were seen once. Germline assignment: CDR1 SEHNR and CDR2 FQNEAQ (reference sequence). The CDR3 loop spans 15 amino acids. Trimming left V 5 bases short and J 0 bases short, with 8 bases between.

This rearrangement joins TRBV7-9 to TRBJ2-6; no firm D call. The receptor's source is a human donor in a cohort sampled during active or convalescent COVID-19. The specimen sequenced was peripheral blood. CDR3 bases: TGTGCCAGCAGCCAACAGAACTCTGGGGCCAACGTCCTGACTTTC. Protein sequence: CASSQQNSGANVLTF.